These T cell receptor beta chains were read from a single sample in a study of blood T cell repertoires in COVID-19. The method was immunoSEQ multiplex PCR; TCRdb's version includes in-frame clones alone and lacks a portion of them. Of 140,000 to 150,000 clones listed, 81% are singletons. The sequenced sample was peripheral blood. The receptors were gathered from a human donor in a cohort sampled during active COVID-19. Each CDR3 is given with its conserved first and last residue. The D gene is left open where the match is weak. A clone size is listed for some rows: how often the clone was seen (once, few, many), or a class if it is expanded.

d_gene | j_gene | v_gene | abundance | CDR3nt | CDR3aa
TRBD1 | TRBJ1-2 | TRBV6-2/TRBV6-3 | NA | TGTGCCAGCAGTTACTCGGGACAGGGGAAGCATGGCTACACCTTC | CASSYSGQGKHGYTF
TRBD1 | TRBJ1-5 | TRBV6-5 | NA | TGTGCCAGTCAGTTCGGACAGGGAAATCAGCCCCAGCATTTT | CASQFGQGNQPQHF
TRBD2 | TRBJ2-5 | TRBV2 | few | TGTGCCAGCAGATGGACTAGCGCGAACCAAGAGACCCAGTACTTC | CASRWTSANQETQYF
TRBD2 | TRBJ2-1 | TRBV25-1 | NA | TGTGCCAGCTCGCGGGAGAATTCCCCCAATGAGCAGTTCTTC | CASSRENSPNEQFF
NA | TRBJ1-2 | TRBV7-9 | NA | TGTGCCAGCAGCTTAGATCTGTCCAGGGGTGCTAACTATGGCTACACCTTC | CASSLDLSRGANYGYTF
NA | TRBJ2-7 | TRBV27 | NA | TGTGCCAGCAGTACGTTAGGGGGAGGGTACGAGCAGTACTTC | CASSTLGGGYEQYF
TRBD1 | TRBJ2-5 | TRBV11-2 | NA | TGTGCCAGCAGCTTCCGGACAGGGGGCCGTCAAGAGACCCAGTACTTC | CASSFRTGGRQETQYF
TRBD2 | TRBJ2-3 | TRBV6-6 | NA | TGTGCCAGCAGTTACGCCGGGGGGAGGACAGATACGCAGTATTTT | CASSYAGGRTDTQYF
TRBD2 | TRBJ2-7 | TRBV19 | NA | TGTGCCAGTAGGAGCCCCGGGAGGAGCTCCTACGAGCAGTACTTC | CASRSPGRSSYEQYF
NA | TRBJ1-5 | TRBV2 | NA | TGTGCCAGCAGTGATTCCGGGAGCAATCAGCCCCAGCATTTT | CASSDSGSNQPQHF
NA | TRBJ2-7 | TRBV3-1/TRBV3-2 | NA | TGTGCCAGCAGCCAAGCCACTCTAGGTTACGAGCAGTACTTC | CASSQATLGYEQYF
NA | TRBJ2-2 | TRBV27 | NA | TGTGCCAGCAGTGCACTAGCAGGGACCGGGGAGCTGTTTTTT | CASSALAGTGELFF
TRBD1 | TRBJ2-7 | TRBV6-2/TRBV6-3 | NA | TGTGCCAGCAGCCGCCTGGGACAGGGACCCTACGAGCAGTACTTC | CASSRLGQGPYEQYF
NA | TRBJ2-7 | TRBV4-2 | NA | TGTGCCAGCAGCCATCAACAGGGTGTATCCTACGAGCAGTACTTC | CASSHQQGVSYEQYF
NA | TRBJ2-7 | TRBV3-1/TRBV3-2 | NA | TGTGCCAGCAGCCACTTCGGGACAACTTACGAGCAGTACTTC | CASSHFGTTYEQYF
NA | TRBJ1-4 | TRBV28 | NA | TGTGCCAGCAGTCCGCAGGGAACTAATGAAAAACTGTTTTTT | CASSPQGTNEKLFF
TRBD1 | TRBJ2-5 | TRBV28 | once | TGTGCCAGCAGCATCCCCGGGACAGCTAACCAAGAGACCCAGTACTTC | CASSIPGTANQETQYF
NA | TRBJ1-2 | TRBV14 | NA | TGTGCCAGCAGCCAAGGAGTTTTCTATGGCTACACCTTC | CASSQGVFYGYTF
TRBD2 | TRBJ2-2 | TRBV9 | NA | TGTGCCAGCAGCGTAGGAGCGGGAGCGGGCACCGGGGAGCTGTTTTTT | CASSVGAGAGTGELFF
TRBD1 | TRBJ1-1 | TRBV9 | NA | TGTGCCAGCAGCACCCCACGCGGACAGGCGAACACTGAAGCTTTCTTT | CASSTPRGQANTEAFF
NA | TRBJ2-7 | TRBV9 | NA | TGTGCCAGCAGCGTAGGTCTAGCCGCGGCCTACGAGCAGTACTTC | CASSVGLAAAYEQYF
TRBD1 | TRBJ1-4 | TRBV5-1 | NA | TGCGCCAGCAGCCCCTACGGGACAGGGATGGCTACTAATGAAAAACTGTTTTTT | CASSPYGTGMATNEKLFF
TRBD1 | TRBJ1-3 | TRBV6-5 | few | TGTGCCAGCAGTTATAAAGGGACAGGGGGAAACACCATATATTTT | CASSYKGTGGNTIYF
NA | TRBJ2-3 | TRBV18 | NA | TGTGCCAGCTCGCCAAGGGTCCGGGAGTCAGGAGATACGCAGTATTTT | CASSPRVRESGDTQYF
TRBD2 | TRBJ2-5 | TRBV28 | NA | TGTGCCAGCAGGGAGAGCGGGAGGAGTAGGTACGAGACCCAGTACTTC | CASRESGRSRYETQYF
NA | TRBJ2-7 | TRBV5-4 | NA | TGTGCCAGCAGCCCCGCCTTCTCGGGCAGGGCCTACGAGCAGTACTTC | CASSPAFSGRAYEQYF
TRBD1 | TRBJ2-3 | TRBV7-9 | NA | TGTGCCAGCAGCTTAGGACAGGGGTTCGGGGCAGATACGCAGTATTTT | CASSLGQGFGADTQYF
TRBD1 | TRBJ1-2 | TRBV19 | NA | TGTGCCACAAAGGGACAGGGGAGTGACTATGGCTACACCTTC | CATKGQGSDYGYTF
TRBD1 | TRBJ2-3 | TRBV28 | NA | TGTGCCAGCAGAAGGGGGACAGGGGTGACAGATACGCAGTATTTT | CASRRGTGVTDTQYF
NA | TRBJ1-6 | TRBV20-1 | NA | TGCAGTGCACAAGGGGTCCCCCTTCACTTT | CSAQGVPLHF
TRBD1 | TRBJ2-7 | TRBV19 | NA | TGTGCCACCAAAAGGGGACAGGCGGACTACGAGCAGTACTTC | CATKRGQADYEQYF
TRBD2 | TRBJ2-2 | TRBV27 | NA | TGTGCCAGCAGTTTATCCCTAGCGGGAGCCGGGGAGCTGTTTTTT | CASSLSLAGAGELFF
TRBD2 | TRBJ2-5 | TRBV7-2 | few | TGTGCCAGCAGCGGGACTAGAGAAGAGACCCAGTACTTC | CASSGTREETQYF
TRBD1 | TRBJ1-2 | TRBV28 | NA | TGTGCCAGCAACAGGGGGCTAGGGGGCTACACCTTC | CASNRGLGGYTF
NA | TRBJ2-2 | TRBV19 | few | TGTGCCAGTAATTGGCGGGATCGTAACACCGGGGAGCTGTTTTTT | CASNWRDRNTGELFF
NA | TRBJ2-1 | TRBV7-2 | few | TGTGCCAGCAGCCCGGGATTAACCTACAATGAGCAGTTCTTC | CASSPGLTYNEQFF
TRBD2 | TRBJ2-3 | TRBV19 | NA | TGTGCCAGTAGTGTCCGGGGACTAGCGGGAGTCCCAGATACGCAGTATTTT | CASSVRGLAGVPDTQYF
TRBD1 | TRBJ1-2 | TRBV12-3/TRBV12-4 | NA | TGTGCCAGCGCGGGACAGGGTTATGGCTACACCTTC | CASAGQGYGYTF
NA | TRBJ2-7 | TRBV9 | NA | TGTGCCAGCAGCGTAGGCAGCTCCTACGAGCAGTACTTC | CASSVGSSYEQYF
NA | TRBJ1-6 | TRBV7-3 | NA | TGTGCCAGCAGACAGGACAGATCCAAGAATTCACCCCTCCACTTT | CASRQDRSKNSPLHF
NA | TRBJ1-5 | TRBV23-1 | NA | TGCGCCAGCAGTCATGACCCAGGGAATCAGCCCCAGCATTTT | CASSHDPGNQPQHF
NA | TRBJ2-1 | TRBV29-1 | few | TGCAGCGTTGAAAGGAGCGGTAAGCAGTTCTTC | CSVERSGKQFF
TRBD2 | TRBJ2-7 | TRBV7-2 | NA | TGTGCCAGCAGCCCGGGGGGTTCTGGGGGTGACGAGCAGTACTTC | CASSPGGSGGDEQYF
TRBD2 | TRBJ2-7 | TRBV3-1/TRBV3-2 | NA | TGTGCCAGCACGCGCGCGGGAGCGAGGGAGCAGTACTTC | CASTRAGAREQYF
TRBD2 | TRBJ2-3 | TRBV5-1 | NA | TGCGCCAGCAGCTTGGGGACTAGCGGGAACACAGATACGCAGTATTTT | CASSLGTSGNTDTQYF
TRBD1 | TRBJ1-2 | TRBV7-8 | NA | TGTGCCAGCAGCCCGCGTGACAGGGGGGACTATGGCTACACCTTC | CASSPRDRGDYGYTF
NA | TRBJ2-2 | TRBV19 | NA | TGTGCCAGTATAGCGAGGACCGGGGAGCTGTTTTTT | CASIARTGELFF
NA | TRBJ2-1 | TRBV4-2 | NA | TGTGCCAGCAGCGGGAGCGGGTCCTACAATGAGCAGTTCTTC | CASSGSGSYNEQFF
TRBD2 | TRBJ2-3 | TRBV24-1 | NA | TGTGCCACCAGTGACCCTAGCGGGAGATGGGATACGCAGTATTTT | CATSDPSGRWDTQYF
TRBD1 | TRBJ1-2 | TRBV15 | NA | TGTGCCACCAGCAGAGGCGGGGGACAGGGTTATGGCTACACCTTC | CATSRGGGQGYGYTF
TRBD1 | TRBJ2-7 | TRBV18 | NA | TGTGCCAGCTCAACGGGACAGGGGGGATACGAGCAGTACTTC | CASSTGQGGYEQYF
NA | TRBJ2-3 | TRBV29-1 | NA | TGCAGCGTTATACGGAGCCTCCACACAGATACGCAGTATTTT | CSVIRSLHTDTQYF
TRBD1 | TRBJ2-7 | TRBV7-2 | NA | TGTGCCAGCAGCTTAGCTTTCCAGGGGGCCTACGAGCAGTACTTC | CASSLAFQGAYEQYF
TRBD2 | TRBJ2-7 | TRBV6-5 | NA | TGTGCCAGCCTGGGGATAGCGGGAGTGACGCAGTACTTC | CASLGIAGVTQYF
NA | TRBJ2-5 | TRBV7-2 | NA | TGTGCCAGCAGCTTTGGATCTAGAGAGGGGACCCAGTACTTC | CASSFGSREGTQYF
NA | TRBJ2-3 | TRBV7-3 | few | TGTGCCAGCAGCCCCGGGAGAGGGGGCACAGATACGCAGTATTTT | CASSPGRGGTDTQYF
NA | TRBJ2-3 | TRBV10-3 | NA | TGTGCCACCAGGGGCAGTCCGTCCACAGATACGCAGTATTTT | CATRGSPSTDTQYF
NA | TRBJ2-7 | TRBV6-5 | NA | TGTGCCAGCAGGATTACAGGCTACGAGCAGTACTTC | CASRITGYEQYF